This TCR beta chain is from a study of cytomegalovirus exposure and HLA in healthy donors. CDR1 is LGHNA, CDR2 YSLEER, per germline. CDR3 size: 18 residues. With 0 bases removed from V and 5 bases from J, the gap between germline ends came to 22 bases. Use of 60 Vbeta and 13 Jbeta primers characterized the PCR. Method: immunoSEQ multiplex PCR; TCRdb's copy keeps in-frame clones and lacks some. The data hold 150,000 to 200,000 clones, with about four fifths observed a single time. The clonotype originates from a woman aged 45 to 65 in good health and CMV-seronegative. Sample: PBMCs. This chain connects TRBV4-3 to TRBJ1-1, with a possible D match to TRBD1 (6 bases). CDR3 sequence: CASSQDLGRGGRRTEAFF. CDR3 sequence (DNA): TGCGCCAGCAGCCAAGATTTAGGGAGGGGGGGGCGAAGGACTGAAGCTTTCTTT.